The 32 T cell receptor beta chains given below trace back to one sample, sequenced in a study of regulatory T cells in long-lasting Graves disease (dated by TCRdb to the early 2020s). Libraries were prepared through multiplex PCR. Sequenced using an Illumina HiSeq 4000. CDR3 regions were amplified by Arm-PCR with iRepertoire HTBI primers to construct TCR beta libraries. TCRdb trimmed public reads at Q25 via fastp, called clones via MiXCR and kept in-frame beta chains. Each CDR3 protein appears once, grouped with its most common genes and DNA. For this sample the table gives some 460,000 distinct CDR3 sequences, of which 15% to 20% were detected only once. The ten largest make up 12% of the sample. The time point tag for this specimen amounts to: newly diagnosed GD, antithyroid drugs for less than 3 months. For both TCR sequencing and RNA sequencing, RNA was extracted from PBMCs in TRIzol. The same data also went into a second study, on T cells in Graves' hyperthyroidism and ophthalmopathy.

The material sequenced was peripheral blood mononuclear cells (PBMCs), taken at new diagnosis, from a patient treated with antithyroid drugs. These receptors came from a man aged 40-49 years with Graves disease. Donor details come from another sample of the same person, matched by shared clones.

This clonotype was counted only a few times. The V and J genes are TRBV6-4 and TRBJ2-2; no firm D call. Trimming took off 8 bases at V and 2 bases at J, with 9 bases between the two ends. Germline V gene data show CDR1 as MRHNA and CDR2 as SNTAGT. This CDR3 is built from 13 residues. The CDR3 DNA reads TGTGCCAGCGGCAGCTTCAACACCGGGGAGCTGTTTTTT. This codes for CASGSFNTGELFF.

The rearrangement joins TRBV5-1 to TRBJ1-2; 7 nucleotides match TRBD1. Per germline, CDR1 SGHRS and CDR2 YFSETQ. The CDR3 runs to 14 residues. Losses at the gene ends were 4 bases for V and 3 bases for J; bases not matched to a gene: 6. The CDR3 region has the DNA TGCGCCAGCAGCGTACAGGGGTACGACTATGGCTACACCTTC. Residues: CASSVQGYDYGYTF. Looking up the rest from reference TRBV5-1 and TRBJ1-2 gives the full variable domain: KAGVTQTPRYLIKTRGQQVTLSCSPISGHRSVSWYQQTPGQGLQFLFEYFSETQRNKGNFPGRFSGRQFSNSRSEMNVSTLELGDSALYLCASSVQGYDYGYTFGSGTRLTVV.

This chain joins TRBV18 and TRBJ2-3; tentatively, D is TRBD1 (5 bases). The CDR3 totals 14 residues. Germline CDR1 reads KGHSH; CDR2 reads LQKENI. V was trimmed by 0 bases and J by 15 bases, leaving 19 bases between them. The CDR3 is CASSPPADTKRSYF. In DNA form, the CDR3 reads TGTGCCAGCTCACCACCGGCGGACACGAAGCGTTCATATTTT.

Worth noting for this clonotype: One base away lies a much larger clone, so this may be a sequencing read error. The V call is TRBV3-1, the J call TRBJ1-5; weak D call: TRBD1 (6 bases). This CDR3 has 15 amino acids. CDR1 LGHDT and CDR2 YNNKEL come from the germline V gene (reference sequence). The ends were cut back, 2 bases at V and 1 base at J, with 9 bases in the middle. The CDR3 sequence is CASSQTGSSNQPQHF. In nucleotides, the CDR3 is TGTGCCAGCAGCCAAACAGGGTCGAGCAATCAGCCCCAGCATTTT.

This clonotype was picked up many times. The V call is TRBV3-1, the J call TRBJ2-1, with 9 bases lining up with TRBD1. The J segment lost 5 bases and the V segment lost 4 bases, leaving 6 bases of the junction unmatched. The CDR3 totals 15 residues. Germline V gives CDR1 LGHDT, CDR2 YNNKEL (reference sequence). The CDR3, as DNA: TGTGCCAGCAGCCTCACCCGGGACAGGGACAATGAGCAGTTCTTC. It translates to CASSLTRDRDNEQFF.

This clonotype was observed many times. The genes are TRBV7-9 and TRBJ2-7; maybe TRBD2 (6 bases). The V end lost 2 bases, the J end lost 5 bases, and 16 bases lay between the germline ends. There are 15 residues in the CDR3. The V gene's germline CDR1 is SEHNR and CDR2 FQNEAQ (reference sequence). The DNA of the CDR3 is TGTGCCAGCAGCTTAAGGCCAGGAGGGCTGGACGAGCAGTACTTC. This encodes CASSLRPGGLDEQYF. The full variable domain, in which reference TRBV7-9 and TRBJ2-7 provide the parts outside the CDR3, is DTGVSQNPRHKITKRGQNVTFRCDPISEHNRLYWYRQTLGQGPEFLTYFQNEAQLEKSRLLSDRFSAERPKGSFSTLEIQRTEQGDSAMYLCASSLRPGGLDEQYFGPGTRLTVT.

Points on this clonotype: A much larger clone differs by one base, so this may be a read error. The CDR3 nucleotides read TGTGCCAGCAGTGATTTTACGGGAGGGGATACGCAGTATTTT. Translated: CASSDFTGGDTQYF. V gene TRBV6-1 combines with J gene TRBJ2-3; 8 bases fit TRBD2. The CDR3 spans 14 residues. Germline V gene lookup returns CDR1 MNHNS and CDR2 SASEGT. The V gene end was trimmed by 3 bases and the J gene end by 6 bases; junction bases not matched to a gene: 5.

This clonotype occurred many times. The chain links TRBV7-6 to TRBJ2-1, with D perhaps matching TRBD1 or TRBD2 (5 bases each). Germline CDR1 SGHVS, CDR2 FNYEAQ. Trimming stripped 2 bases from V and 0 bases from J, with 11 bases between. CDR3 length: 16 amino acids. The CDR3 protein is CASSLFEGSSYNEQFF. CDR3 sequence (DNA): TGTGCCAGCAGCTTATTTGAGGGGAGCTCCTACAATGAGCAGTTCTTC.

This clonotype was counted at least ten times. The chain is built from TRBV20-1 and TRBJ2-3; 8 bases line up with TRBD2. This CDR3 contains 16 residues. J lost 0 bases, V lost 4 bases, and 9 bases had no gene match. Germline-derived CDR1 and CDR2 are DFQATT and SNEGSKA (reference sequence). The CDR3 loop reads CSAKDWASGSTDTQYF. DNA of the CDR3: TGCAGTGCTAAGGACTGGGCTAGCGGGAGCACAGATACGCAGTATTTT.

This clonotype was seen ten or more times. This chain connects TRBV28 to TRBJ2-1, with 16 bases matching TRBD2. The J segment lost 4 bases and the V segment lost 5 bases, leaving 14 bases of the junction unmatched. Germline-derived CDR1 and CDR2 are MDHEN and SYDVKM. The CDR3 sequence is 20 residues long. CDR3 nucleotide sequence: TGTGCCAGCAGTCCCCCGGTCGGGACTAGCGGGAGGGCCTGGTACAATGAGCAGTTCTTC. This gives the protein CASSPPVGTSGRAWYNEQFF.

This clonotype was picked up many times. This chain links TRBV29-1 with TRBJ2-7; 9 positions match TRBD1. Germline V gives CDR1 SQVTM, CDR2 ANQGSEA. After removal of 5 bases from V and 5 bases from J, the junction contained 7 bases not matched to a gene. CDR3 length equals 13 residues. The CDR3 loop is CSVLRTGGDEQYF. CDR3 DNA sequence: TGCAGCGTTCTTAGAACAGGGGGCGACGAGCAGTACTTC.

This clonotype came up many times. This chain joins TRBV11-3 and TRBJ1-2; D gene ambiguous. The CDR3 runs to 16 residues. V lost 1 base and J 0 bases, leaving 12 bases between the germline ends. CDR1 and CDR2 from the germline V gene are SGHNT and YENEEA. CDR3 sequence (DNA): TGTGCCAGCAGCTTAGGAGGGATGAGAGCTAACTATGGCTACACCTTC. Translation gives CASSLGGMRANYGYTF.

This clonotype has a count of ten or more. J is TRBJ2-1 and V is TRBV10-3; D may be TRBD2 (6 bases). The V and J ends lost 6 bases and 4 bases respectively, with 10 bases between them. This CDR3 region has 13 residues. Germline V gives CDR1 ENHRY, CDR2 SYGVKD. CDR3 nucleotide sequence: TGTGCCATCAGCCGAGGGACTTACAATGAGCAGTTCTTC. This translates into CAISRGTYNEQFF.

This clonotype occurred many times. The chain employs TRBV28 and TRBJ2-3, with D tentatively TRBD2 (6 bases). The germline V gene has CDR1 MDHEN and CDR2 SYDVKM. V was trimmed by 7 bases and J by 0 bases, leaving 11 bases between them. The length of the CDR3 is 14 residues. CDR3: CASMVGGSTDTQYF. The CDR3 coding sequence is TGTGCCAGCATGGTGGGAGGTAGCACAGATACGCAGTATTTT.

This clonotype was picked up many times. The CDR3 nucleotides are TGCGCCAGCAGCCGGTTGCCCAGGGGAGACAATGAGCAGTTCTTC. It translates to CASSRLPRGDNEQFF. The genes are TRBV5-1 and TRBJ2-1; D is perhaps TRBD1 (6 bases). Germline CDR1 reads SGHRS; CDR2 reads YFSETQ. The CDR3 is 15 residues long. Trimming left V 4 bases short and J 5 bases short, with 16 bases between.

V gene TRBV2 combines with J gene TRBJ2-7, with 8 nucleotides matching TRBD1. Germline CDR1 reads SNHLY; CDR2 reads FYNNEI. The V segment lost 7 bases and the J segment 3 bases; nucleotides outside the gene matches: 11. CDR3 length: 15 residues. CDR3 protein: CASTPDRGGGYEQYF. The CDR3 region has the DNA TGTGCCAGCACTCCTGACAGGGGAGGCGGCTACGAGCAGTACTTC.

The V gene is TRBV28, the J gene TRBJ2-2, with no clear D. Per germline, CDR1 MDHEN and CDR2 SYDVKM. The CDR3 totals 16 residues. With 3 bases removed from V and 6 bases from J, the gap between germline ends came to 17 bases. CDR3 protein: CASSFLGAQTSGELFF. As DNA, the CDR3 is TGTGCCAGCAGTTTTCTTGGCGCCCAAACATCCGGGGAGCTGTTTTTT.

On this clonotype itself: The junction differs from germline at one of its ends, possibly a read error. CDR3 loop: CASSPPRPQGMVF. CDR3 DNA sequence: TGTGCCAGCAGTCCCCCTCGACCACAGGGTATGGTCTTC. The rearrangement links TRBV12-3 or TRBV12-4 to TRBJ2-1; TRBD1 is a possible D gene (6 bases). The CDR3 is made up of 13 amino acids.

This chain connects TRBV20-1 to TRBJ2-3, with 12 nucleotides matching TRBD1. Germline V lookup: CDR1 DFQATT, CDR2 SNEGSKA (reference sequence). The CDR3 has 17 residues. CDR3 coding DNA: TGCAGCGCGACCGGGACAGGGGGCTTTGGTGGGACAGATACGCAGTATTTT. Translation: CSATGTGGFGGTDTQYF.

This clonotype showed up many times. The chain employs TRBV6-2 or TRBV6-3 and TRBJ2-7, with 11 bases identical to TRBD2. The CDR3 runs 14 residues. Per the germline V gene, CDR1 is MNHEY and CDR2 is SVGEGT. Unmatched junction bases numbered 6, after V lost 7 bases and J lost 4 bases. CDR3 in DNA: TGTGCCAGCATGCTACTAGCGGGAGCGTACGAGCAGTACTTC. It is translated as CASMLLAGAYEQYF.

This clonotype was counted ten times or more. The chain is built from TRBV6-1 and TRBJ1-1; 7 nucleotides agree with TRBD1. The germline V gene encodes CDR1 MNHNS and CDR2 SASEGT. J lost 1 base, V lost 4 bases, and 9 bases had no gene match. This CDR3 spans 16 amino acids. Written as DNA, the CDR3 is TGTGCCAGCAGTGCACTTTGGACAGGAAGGAACACTGAAGCTTTCTTT. Amino acid sequence: CASSALWTGRNTEAFF.

This sequence joins TRBV12-3 or TRBV12-4 and TRBJ2-7; 7 bases fit TRBD1. CDR3 size: 14 residues. The trim removed 5 bases at V and 2 bases at J, leaving 6 bases unmatched. The CDR3 bases are TGTGCCAGCAGTCCCCTTCAGGGGGCCTACGAGCAGTACTTC. This codes for CASSPLQGAYEQYF.

This clonotype was observed many times. At one of its ends the junction is not consistent with the germline gene, which may arise from a read error. The chain is built from TRBV5-1 and TRBJ2-1; D is unresolved. CDR1 SGHRS and CDR2 YFSETQ come from the germline V gene. The CDR3 sequence is 15 residues long. Here the CDR3 DNA reads TGTGCCAGCAGCTTTATAACAATCTCATACAATGAGCAGTTCTTC. As protein: CASSFITISYNEQFF. The full variable domain, its missing parts supplied by reference TRBV5-1 and TRBJ2-1, is KAGVTQTPRYLIKTRGQQVTLSCSPISGHRSVSWYQQTPGQGLQFLFEYFSETQRNKGNFPGRFSGRQFSNSRSEMNVSTLELGDSALYLCASSFITISYNEQFFGPGTRLTVL.

Ten or more counts support this clonotype. The rearrangement joins TRBV5-1 to TRBJ1-1; the D is unclear. CDR1 is SGHRS, CDR2 YFSETQ, per germline. There are 15 residues in the CDR3. Trimming took off 0 bases at V and 3 bases at J, with 12 bases between the two ends. CDR3 in amino acids: CASSLVGFYYTEAFF. The CDR3 region has the DNA TGCGCCAGCAGCTTGGTCGGCTTTTATTACACTGAAGCTTTCTTT.

This clonotype was counted many times. The J gene is TRBJ2-1, the V gene TRBV18; TRBD2 matches 11 bases. Germline lookup yields CDR1 KGHSH and CDR2 LQKENI. The CDR3 sequence is 18 residues long. V shed 3 bases and J 0 bases; nucleotides not matched to a gene: 7. The CDR3 region is CASSPLAGGLSSYNEQFF. The CDR3 bases are TGTGCCAGCTCACCCCTAGCGGGAGGCCTCAGCTCCTACAATGAGCAGTTCTTC.

This clonotype was seen repeatedly, ten times or more. V and J are TRBV28 and TRBJ2-3; 8 positions match TRBD2. V shed 6 bases and J 3 bases; nucleotides not matched to a gene: 8. CDR1 is MDHEN and CDR2 is SYDVKM in the germline V gene. The CDR3 loop spans 15 amino acids. CDR3 loop: CASSHLAGRTDTQYF. The CDR3 DNA is TGTGCCAGCAGCCATTTAGCGGGACGTACAGATACGCAGTATTTT.

This clonotype was counted a few times. The V and J genes are TRBV18 and TRBJ2-2, with TRBD2 identical over 7 bases. The CDR3 is made up of 16 amino acids. Germline CDR1 and CDR2: KGHSH and LQKENI. Germline trimming cut 6 bases from V and 6 bases from J; bases unmatched to any gene: 13. CDR3: CASSPSGNGYAGELFF. The CDR3, as DNA: TGTGCCAGCTCCCCAAGCGGGAACGGGTACGCCGGGGAGCTGTTTTTT. Based on the CDR3 plus reference TRBV18 and TRBJ2-2, the full variable domain is NAGVMQNPRHLVRRRGQEARLRCSPMKGHSHVYWYRQLPEEGLKFMVYLQKENIIDESGMPKERFSAEFPKEGPSILRIQQVVRGDSAAYFCASSPSGNGYAGELFFGEGSRLTVL.

The J gene is TRBJ1-2, the V gene TRBV10-2, with 7 nucleotides matching TRBD1. The CDR3 has 13 amino acids. V gave up 8 bases and J gave up 4 bases; unmatched junction bases: 7. Germline V gene data show CDR1 as WSHSY and CDR2 as SAAADI. The CDR3 reads CASGNRGAYGYTF. CDR3 sequence (DNA): TGCGCCAGCGGCAACAGGGGCGCCTATGGCTACACCTTC.

To note about this clonotype: At one of its ends the junction is not consistent with the germline gene, which may arise from a read error. The chain couples TRBV20-1 to TRBJ2-7; tentatively, D is TRBD1 (5 bases). The CDR3 loop spans 11 amino acids. Germline-derived CDR1 and CDR2 are DFQATT and SNEGSKA (reference sequence). CDR3 sequence: CGAETVYEQYF. The DNA of the CDR3 is TGCGGTGCCGAGACAGTTTACGAGCAGTACTTC.

This clonotype was found many times. This chain uses TRBV20-1 with TRBJ1-2, with D hard to call. CDR3 length equals 11 residues. Germline V gene lookup returns CDR1 DFQATT and CDR2 SNEGSKA (reference sequence). The V and J ends lost 4 bases and 6 bases respectively, with 9 bases between them. The CDR3 bases are TGCAGTGCTAAATTCCCGAATGGCTACACCTTC. This gives the protein CSAKFPNGYTF.

This clonotype has a count of ten or more. The chain joins TRBV29-1 to TRBJ1-2; the D is unclear. This CDR3 comprises 13 residues. CDR1 is SQVTM, CDR2 ANQGSEA, per germline. Trimming took 5 bases from V and 6 from J, leaving 16 bases between them. Written as DNA, the CDR3 is TGCAGCGTTCAACAAGGGCCTGAAGATGGCTACACCTTC. Translation: CSVQQGPEDGYTF.

This clonotype was seen more than once but under ten times. J is TRBJ2-5 and V is TRBV18; TRBD1 aligns across 7 bases. The V gene's germline CDR1 is KGHSH and CDR2 LQKENI. The CDR3 consists of 16 residues. With 0 bases clipped from V and 5 bases from J, the junction kept 9 bases outside the gene matches. The CDR3, as DNA: TGTGCCAGCTCACCACCCCGAGGGTCAGGGGGTGAGACCCAGTACTTC. Translation: CASSPPRGSGGETQYF.